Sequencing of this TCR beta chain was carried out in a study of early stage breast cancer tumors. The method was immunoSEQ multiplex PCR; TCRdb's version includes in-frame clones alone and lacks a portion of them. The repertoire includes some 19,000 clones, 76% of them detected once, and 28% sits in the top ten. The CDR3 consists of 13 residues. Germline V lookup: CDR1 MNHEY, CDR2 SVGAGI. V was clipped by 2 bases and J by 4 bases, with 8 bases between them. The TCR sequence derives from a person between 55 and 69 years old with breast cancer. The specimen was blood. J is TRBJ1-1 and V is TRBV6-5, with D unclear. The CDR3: CASSYVWGTEAFF. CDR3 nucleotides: TGTGCCAGCAGTTACGTCTGGGGCACTGAAGCTTTCTTT.